This T cell receptor beta chain was recorded in a study of graft-versus-host responses after intestinal transplantation. Study information: Induction with anti-thymocyte globulin, then tacrolimus and steroids for three to four years, was given to all recipients.

V lost 4 bases, J lost 5 bases, and 15 bases lay in between. CDR1 is SGHTA, CDR2 FQGNSA, per germline. CDR3 length: 14 residues. The study plated some 200,000 CFSE-labeled responders with some 200,000 irradiated, violet-dye-labeled stimulators. This clone has more than one count but fewer than ten. Some clones are missing from TCRdb's copy, which holds only in-frame ones; the method was immunoSEQ multiplex PCR. The data show about 10,000 clones, under 40% seen once. This sequence joins TRBV7-2 and TRBJ2-7, with TRBD2 as a possible D gene (7 bases). This material consisted of alloreactive CD4+ T cells from a mixed lymphocyte reaction culture, taken before transplantation. Noted subset: CFSE-low proliferating T cells sorted from approximately six-day pre-transplant mixed lymphocyte reaction (GvH or HvG direction). This sequence originates from a human patient who was an organ donor for intestinal transplantation. The CDR3 loop is CASSWRGGLNEQYF. The CDR3 DNA reads TGTGCCAGCAGCTGGAGGGGGGGCCTGAACGAGCAGTACTTC.